This T cell receptor (beta chain) came from a study of radiotherapy plus CTLA-4 blockade in lung cancer. Overall study context: Of the patients, 15% to 20% showed objective responses and around 32% attained disease control.

Lung cancer patients with chemo-refractory metastatic non-small-cell disease were given focal radiation plus CTLA-4 blockade with ipilimumab. This clone was observed once. The antigen remains unidentified. CDR1 is MNHNS and CDR2 is SASEGT in the germline V gene. The V end was cut by 8 bases, the J end by 2 bases, with 10 bases between. The CDR3 loop spans 12 amino acids. Data came from immunoSEQ multiplex PCR; TCRdb stores just in-frame clones and leaves some out. The top ten clones hold approximately 3.7% of a sample with about 98,000 clones, 82% of them seen once. Study conclusions and caveats: According to reports, early shifts in blood T cell clones, alongside interferon-beta, forecast response most accurately. After treatment with radiotherapy plus ipilimumab, TCR clones that came from the tumor expanded in blood.

The chain couples TRBV6-1 to TRBJ2-7; D may be TRBD1 (6 bases). Sequences were derived from peripheral blood, sampled from a patient treated with radiotherapy plus ipilimumab. The sequence was collected from a human donor with non-small cell lung cancer who had a partial response to radiotherapy plus ipilimumab. CDR3 loop: CASWTAPYEQYF. In DNA, the CDR3 is TGTGCCAGCTGGACAGCACCCTACGAGCAGTACTTC.